The 27 T cell receptor beta chains below come from one sample, sequenced in a study of cytomegalovirus exposure and HLA in healthy donors listed by TCRdb under 2017. The library was produced with the immunoSEQ multiplex PCR assay. For the multiplex PCR, a mixture combining 60 forward primers for TCR Vbeta segments and 13 reverse primers for TCR Jbeta segments was used. The immuneACCESS repertoire file appears here via TCRdb, limited to in-frame rearrangements. These files lack a portion of the clones; in checked studies, under half of the deficit traces to unresolved V genes, and the cause of the others is not known. This sample comprises about 190,000 clones, 81% of them detected only once. The ten largest clones represent just over 2% of the sample. The sequencing input was PBMCs. These receptor sequences come from a woman under 30 in good health and CMV-seropositive.

The chain employs TRBV2 and TRBJ2-7, with D maybe TRBD2 (6 bases). CDR1 and CDR2 (germline): SNHLY, FYNNEI. The CDR3 extends over 15 amino acids. Written as DNA, the CDR3 is TGTGCCAGCAGGGAAGGACGCGGGGTCTCCTACGAGCAGTACGTC. Its translation: CASREGRGVSYEQYV.

The chain is built from TRBV11-2 and TRBJ1-2; possibly TRBD1 for D (5 bases). Germline assignment: CDR1 SGHAT and CDR2 FQNNGV. The V and J ends lost 5 bases and 1 base respectively, with 11 bases between them. The CDR3 loop spans 14 amino acids. CDR3 protein: CASSLDGGNYGYTF. CDR3 in DNA: TGTGCCAGCAGCCTGGACGGGGGTAACTATGGCTACACCTTC. Using reference TRBV11-2 and TRBJ1-2 for the parts outside the CDR3, the full variable domain is EAGVAQSPRYKIIEKRQSVAFWCNPISGHATLYWYQQILGQGPKLLIQFQNNGVVDDSQLPKDRFSAERLKGVDSTLKIQPAKLEDSAVYLCASSLDGGNYGYTFGSGTRLTVV.

The genes are TRBV9 and TRBJ1-6, with 9 bases lining up with TRBD1. Losses at the gene ends were 5 bases for V and 9 bases for J; bases not matched to a gene: 6. The CDR3 has 14 residues. CDR1 and CDR2 from the germline V gene are SGDLS and YYNGEE. CDR3 residues: CASRGGQGGSPLHF. The CDR3 nucleotides are TGTGCCAGCAGGGGGGGACAGGGAGGTTCACCCCTCCACTTT.

In this sample, this clone turned up once. The chain uses TRBV19 and TRBJ2-3; 8 nucleotides agree with TRBD1. J lost 1 base, V lost 6 bases, and 3 bases had no gene match. CDR3 size: 14 residues. Germline CDR1 is LNHDA and CDR2 is SQIVND (reference sequence). The CDR3 protein is CASRSTGGTDTQYF. The CDR3 coding sequence is TGTGCCAGTAGATCGACAGGGGGCACAGATACGCAGTATTTT.

The J gene is TRBJ1-1, the V gene TRBV29-1, with D uncertain. The germline V gene has CDR1 SQVTM and CDR2 ANQGSEA. The CDR3 is made up of 11 amino acids. V dropped 5 bases and J dropped 11 bases, with 15 bases sitting between them. In nucleotides, the CDR3 is TGCAGCGTTTCACGGACGGGAGGGGCTTTCTTT. Translation: CSVSRTGGAFF.

The chain joins TRBV7-2 to TRBJ2-3; 12 bases are shared with TRBD2. Germline V gives CDR1 SGHTA, CDR2 FQGNSA. This CDR3 region has 17 residues. With V trimmed by 5 bases and J by 6 bases, 12 bases remained unmatched. This CDR3 is CASSPRTSGAFRDTQYF. Written as DNA, the CDR3 is TGTGCCAGCAGCCCCCGGACTAGCGGGGCCTTTCGGGATACGCAGTATTTT.

This sequence joins TRBV25-1 and TRBJ2-3, with D tentatively TRBD2 (5 bases). CDR1 is MGHDK and CDR2 is SYGVNS in the germline V gene. The germline V and J ends were trimmed by 1 base and 4 bases, with 9 bases remaining between them. The CDR3 totals 14 residues. The CDR3 nucleotides read TGTGCCAGCAGTGAATCGGGGTCTTCAGATACGCAGTATTTT. This encodes CASSESGSSDTQYF.

This clone was seen a handful of times. The V gene is TRBV10-2, the J gene TRBJ2-7; 8 bases map to TRBD2. Germline assignment: CDR1 WSHSY and CDR2 SAAADI. V lost 5 bases and J lost 3; bases outside the gene matches: 3. CDR3 length: 13 amino acids. As DNA, the CDR3 is TGCGCCAGCAGTTTAGCGGGGCGCTACGAGCAGTACTTC. Protein sequence: CASSLAGRYEQYF.

The chain recombines TRBV18 with TRBJ1-1, with D perhaps TRBD1 (6 bases). The CDR3 is made up of 15 amino acids. From germline, CDR1 is KGHSH and CDR2 LQKENI. V lost 3 bases to trimming and J lost 4 bases, with 15 bases between them. Written as DNA, the CDR3 is TGTGCCAGCTCACCGAACTTAAACAGGGCCACTGAAGCTTTCTTT. Translated, it gives CASSPNLNRATEAFF.

The J gene is TRBJ2-7, the V gene TRBV18; 7 bases fit TRBD1. The V gene end was trimmed by 3 bases and the J gene end by 4 bases; junction bases not matched to a gene: 6. The CDR3 is 14 amino acids. Germline V gene data show CDR1 as KGHSH and CDR2 as LQKENI. The CDR3 DNA sequence: TGTGCCAGCTCACCGGGACAGTCAGTATACGAGCAGTACTTC. Amino acid sequence: CASSPGQSVYEQYF.

V usage is TRBV28 and J usage is TRBJ2-7; TRBD2 aligns across 10 bases. The germline gives CDR1 MDHEN, CDR2 SYDVKM. The ends lost 3 bases at V and 5 bases at J; junction bases unmatched: 7. The length of the CDR3 is 15 residues. This CDR3 reads CASSLAAGGRHEQYF. The DNA of the CDR3 is TGTGCCAGCAGTTTGGCAGCGGGGGGGCGACACGAGCAGTACTTC. Filled out from reference TRBV28 and TRBJ2-7, the complete variable domain reads DVKVTQSSRYLVKRTGEKVFLECVQDMDHENMFWYRQDPGLGLRLIYFSYDVKMKEKGDIPEGYSVSREKKERFSLILESASTNQTSMYLCASSLAAGGRHEQYFGPGTRLTVT.

This chain links TRBV29-1 with TRBJ1-4, with a tentative D call TRBD1 (6 bases). CDR1 is SQVTM and CDR2 is ANQGSEA in the germline V gene. Trimming took off 5 bases at V and 6 bases at J, with 13 bases between the two ends. CDR3 length: 13 residues. The CDR3 reads CSVTGTPDEKLFF. The CDR3 region has the DNA TGCAGCGTTACCGGGACACCTGATGAAAAACTGTTTTTT.

This clone showed up just a few times. The chain joins TRBV9 to TRBJ1-1, with D tentatively TRBD1 (5 bases). Between the trimmed V and J ends, which lost 7 bases and 0 bases, there was a span of 13 bases. The V gene's germline CDR1 is SGDLS and CDR2 YYNGEE. This CDR3 has 14 amino acids. CDR3 in DNA: TGTGCCAGCGGGGGGGGATTGATGAACACTGAAGCTTTCTTT. It yields the protein CASGGGLMNTEAFF.

This clone appeared once. The rearrangement links TRBV9 to TRBJ2-2; D gene unclear. Germline values: CDR1 SGDLS, CDR2 YYNGEE. The CDR3 extends over 11 amino acids. The germline V and J ends were trimmed by 4 bases and 11 bases, with 9 bases remaining between them. The CDR3, as DNA: TGTGCCAGCAGCCCCGGTGTTGAGCTGTTTTTT. It translates to CASSPGVELFF.

The chain has TRBV29-1 and TRBJ1-2; D is possibly TRBD1 (6 bases). The CDR3 runs to 12 residues. The V gene's germline CDR1 is SQVTM and CDR2 ANQGSEA. V was trimmed by 7 bases and J by 4 bases, leaving 13 bases between them. Written as DNA, the CDR3 is TGCAGCGCATCCGGACAGAGCTATGGCTACACCTTC. This sequence encodes CSASGQSYGYTF.

The chain employs TRBV4-1 and TRBJ1-2, with 7 bases matching TRBD1. Per the germline V gene, CDR1 is MGHRA and CDR2 is YSYEKL. The length of the CDR3 is 16 residues. The ends lost 5 bases at V and 2 bases at J; junction bases unmatched: 11. CDR3 sequence reads: CASSFPRDSHNYGYTF. The CDR3 coding sequence is TGCGCCAGCAGCTTTCCCCGGGACAGCCACAACTATGGCTACACCTTC.

The chain joins TRBV14 to TRBJ1-4; D perhaps matches TRBD1 (6 bases). There are 15 residues in the CDR3. The V gene lost 5 bases and the J gene lost 0 bases, with 10 bases spanning the gap. CDR1 SGHDN and CDR2 FVKESK come from the germline V gene. The CDR3 region is CASSKRTATNEKLFF. DNA for the CDR3: TGTGCCAGCAGCAAGAGGACAGCAACTAATGAAAAACTGTTTTTT.

The V and J genes are TRBV9 and TRBJ1-3, with 8 nucleotides matching TRBD1. The CDR3 covers 14 residues. After removal of 3 bases from V and 8 bases from J, the junction contained 7 bases not matched to a gene. Germline CDR1 SGDLS, CDR2 YYNGEE. The CDR3 sequence is CASSEGQVVDTIYF. CDR3 in DNA: TGTGCCAGCAGCGAGGGACAGGTGGTGGACACCATATATTTT. The full variable domain, completed using reference TRBV9 and TRBJ1-3, is DSGVTQTPKHLITATGQRVTLRCSPRSGDLSVYWYQQSLDQGLQFLIQYYNGEERAKGNILERFSAQQFPDLHSELNLSSLELGDSALYFCASSEGQVVDTIYFGEGSWLTVV.

The chain has TRBV25-1 and TRBJ1-2; tentative D call: TRBD1 (5 bases). V was trimmed by 6 bases and J by 4 bases, leaving 15 bases between them. CDR3 length: 14 residues. From germline, CDR1 is MGHDK and CDR2 SYGVNS. In DNA, the CDR3 is TGTGCCAGCAGGGCCAATGGGGCGGCCTATGGCTACACCTTC. It translates to CASRANGAAYGYTF.

The rearrangement links TRBV28 to TRBJ1-1; D is possibly TRBD1 (5 bases). The ends were cut back, 5 bases at V and 2 bases at J, with 6 bases in the middle. CDR3 length equals 12 residues. CDR1 MDHEN and CDR2 SYDVKM come from the germline V gene. The CDR3 DNA reads TGTGCCAGCAGTAGGGGTAACACTGAAGCTTTCTTT. It translates to CASSRGNTEAFF.

This clone occurred once. The chain is built from TRBV7-8 and TRBJ2-5, with a possible D match to TRBD2 (7 bases). The CDR3 has 16 residues. V was shortened by 7 bases and J by 4 bases, with 22 bases between the two germline ends. Germline CDR1 SGHVS, CDR2 FQNEAQ. CDR3 amino acids: CASNPLRGGVRETQYF. In nucleotides, the CDR3 is TGTGCCAGCAATCCTCTTAGGGGGGGGGTGAGAGAGACCCAGTACTTC.

This clone appeared a few times. The V gene is TRBV11-1, the J gene TRBJ2-6, with TRBD2 as a possible D gene (5 bases). CDR3 length: 15 residues. Germline lookup yields CDR1 SGHAT and CDR2 FQDESV (reference sequence). The V end lost 5 bases, the J end lost 1 base, and 9 bases lay between the germline ends. CDR3 residues: CASSPGSSGANVLTF. The CDR3, as DNA: TGTGCCAGCAGCCCGGGGTCGTCTGGGGCCAACGTCCTGACTTTC.

The chain uses TRBV9 and TRBJ1-1, with a weak D call TRBD1 (6 bases). Germline lookup yields CDR1 SGDLS and CDR2 YYNGEE. V was shortened by 3 bases and J by 5 bases, with 11 bases between the two germline ends. CDR3 length equals 13 residues. The CDR3 coding sequence is TGTGCCAGCAGCGAACTACAGGGAACTGAAGCTTTCTTT. Translating gives CASSELQGTEAFF.

In its sample, this clone was seen once. The chain combines TRBV5-5 with TRBJ1-6, with 7 bases aligning to TRBD1. The junction had 14 bases not matched to a gene; V was cut back by 4 bases and J by 10 bases. Looked up from germline, CDR1 is SGHKS and CDR2 is YYEKEE (reference sequence). The CDR3 consists of 16 residues. CDR3 sequence: CASSPEQGLGGSPLHF. The CDR3 DNA is TGTGCCAGCAGCCCTGAACAGGGGCTTGGTGGGTCACCCCTCCACTTT.

V is TRBV27 and J is TRBJ1-1, with 9 bases fitting TRBD1. Per germline, CDR1 MNHEY and CDR2 SMNVEV (reference sequence). V trimming: 6 bases; J trimming: 4 bases; junction bases outside the gene matches: 3. CDR3 size: 13 residues. CDR3 sequence (DNA): TGTGCCAGCAGCTTGACAGGGGGCACTGAAGCTTTCTTT. It is translated as CASSLTGGTEAFF.

This clone came up a few times. This chain joins TRBV5-1 and TRBJ2-7, with 10 positions matching TRBD2. Germline loops: CDR1 SGHRS, CDR2 YFSETQ. The junction had 9 bases not matched to a gene; V was cut back by 0 bases and J by 6 bases. This CDR3 has 16 amino acids. CDR3 in DNA: TGCGCCAGCAGCTTGGCCGGGGTTAGCGGGGGGTCCGAGCAGTACTTC. Residues: CASSLAGVSGGSEQYF.

This chain links TRBV5-4 with TRBJ2-1; 9 bases are a match to TRBD2. Trimming took 4 bases from V and 3 from J; bases not matched to a gene: 5. The CDR3 covers 15 residues. From germline, CDR1 is SGHNT and CDR2 YYREEE (reference sequence). The CDR3 region is CASSAGGPFYNEQFF. CDR3 DNA sequence: TGTGCCAGCAGCGCGGGGGGGCCGTTCTACAATGAGCAGTTCTTC.